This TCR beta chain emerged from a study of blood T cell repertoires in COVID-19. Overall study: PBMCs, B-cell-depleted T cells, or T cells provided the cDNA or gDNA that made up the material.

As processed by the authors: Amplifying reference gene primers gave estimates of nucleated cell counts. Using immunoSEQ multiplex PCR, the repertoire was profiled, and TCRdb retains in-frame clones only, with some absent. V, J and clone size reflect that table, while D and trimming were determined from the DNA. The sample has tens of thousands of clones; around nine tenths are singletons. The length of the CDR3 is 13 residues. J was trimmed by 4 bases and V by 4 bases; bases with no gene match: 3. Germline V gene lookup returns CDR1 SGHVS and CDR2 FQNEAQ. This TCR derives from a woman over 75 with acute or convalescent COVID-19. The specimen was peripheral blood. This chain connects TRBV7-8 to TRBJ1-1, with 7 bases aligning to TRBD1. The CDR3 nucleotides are TGTGCCAGCAGCTCCACAGGGGCCACTGAAGCTTTCTTT. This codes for CASSSTGATEAFF.